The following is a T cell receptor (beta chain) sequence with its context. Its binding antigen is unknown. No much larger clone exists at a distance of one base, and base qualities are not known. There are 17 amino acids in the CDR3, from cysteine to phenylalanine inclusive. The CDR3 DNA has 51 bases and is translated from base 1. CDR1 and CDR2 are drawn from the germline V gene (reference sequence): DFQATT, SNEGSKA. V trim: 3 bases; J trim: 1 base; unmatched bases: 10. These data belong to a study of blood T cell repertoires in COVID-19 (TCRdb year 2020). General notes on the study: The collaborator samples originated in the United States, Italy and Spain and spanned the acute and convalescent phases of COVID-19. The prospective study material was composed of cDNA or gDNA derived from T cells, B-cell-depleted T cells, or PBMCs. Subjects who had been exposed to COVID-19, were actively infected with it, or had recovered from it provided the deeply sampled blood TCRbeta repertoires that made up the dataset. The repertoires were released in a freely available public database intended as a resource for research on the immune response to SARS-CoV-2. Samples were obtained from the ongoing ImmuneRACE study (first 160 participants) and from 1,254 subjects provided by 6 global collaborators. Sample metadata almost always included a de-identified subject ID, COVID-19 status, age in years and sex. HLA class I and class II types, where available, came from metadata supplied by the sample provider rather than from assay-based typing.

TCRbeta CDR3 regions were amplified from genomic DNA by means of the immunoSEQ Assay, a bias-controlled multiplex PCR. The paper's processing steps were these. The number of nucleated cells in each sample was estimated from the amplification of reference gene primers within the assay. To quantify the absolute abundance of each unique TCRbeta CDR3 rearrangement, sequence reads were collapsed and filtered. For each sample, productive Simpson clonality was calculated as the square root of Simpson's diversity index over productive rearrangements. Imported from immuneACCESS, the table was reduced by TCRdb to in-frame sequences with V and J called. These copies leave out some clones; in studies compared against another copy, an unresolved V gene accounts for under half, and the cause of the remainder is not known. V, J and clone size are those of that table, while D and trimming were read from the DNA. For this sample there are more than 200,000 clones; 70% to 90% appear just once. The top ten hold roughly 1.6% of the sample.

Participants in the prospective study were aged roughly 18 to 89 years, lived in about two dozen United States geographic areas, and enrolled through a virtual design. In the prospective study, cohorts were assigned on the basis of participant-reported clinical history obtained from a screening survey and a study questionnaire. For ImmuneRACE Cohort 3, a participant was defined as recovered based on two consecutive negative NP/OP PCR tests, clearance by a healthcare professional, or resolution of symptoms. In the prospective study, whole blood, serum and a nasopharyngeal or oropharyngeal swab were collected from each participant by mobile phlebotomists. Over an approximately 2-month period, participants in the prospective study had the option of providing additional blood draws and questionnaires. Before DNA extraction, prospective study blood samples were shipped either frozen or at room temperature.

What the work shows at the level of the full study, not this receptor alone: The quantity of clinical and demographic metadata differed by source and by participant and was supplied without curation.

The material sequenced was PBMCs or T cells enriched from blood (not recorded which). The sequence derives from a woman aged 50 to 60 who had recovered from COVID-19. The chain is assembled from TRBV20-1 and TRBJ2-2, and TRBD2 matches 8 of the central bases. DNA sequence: TGCAGTGCTAGTGATGGAGCGGGAGTCCGGAACACCGGGGAGCTGTTTTTT. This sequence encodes CSASDGAGVRNTGELFF.